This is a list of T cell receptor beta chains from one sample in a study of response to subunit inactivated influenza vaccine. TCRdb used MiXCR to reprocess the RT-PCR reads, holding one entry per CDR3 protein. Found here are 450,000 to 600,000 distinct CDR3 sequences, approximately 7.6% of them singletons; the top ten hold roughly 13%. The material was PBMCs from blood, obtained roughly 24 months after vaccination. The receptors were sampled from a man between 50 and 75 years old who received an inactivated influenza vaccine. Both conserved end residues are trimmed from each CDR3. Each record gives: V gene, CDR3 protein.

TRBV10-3,AISDPGQGASDTQY
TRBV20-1,SASLPEGRIQY
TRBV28,ASSRGGRKNIQY
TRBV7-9,ASSLPDTQETQY
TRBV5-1,ASSWTSGGAHTDTQY
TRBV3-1,ACSQDLAGGRNEQF
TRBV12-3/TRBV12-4,ASSFRTGFVNEQF
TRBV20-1,SAPPWGDTQY
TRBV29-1,SGRGTSGSVNEQF
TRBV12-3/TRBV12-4,ASTPQGVAGGNEQF